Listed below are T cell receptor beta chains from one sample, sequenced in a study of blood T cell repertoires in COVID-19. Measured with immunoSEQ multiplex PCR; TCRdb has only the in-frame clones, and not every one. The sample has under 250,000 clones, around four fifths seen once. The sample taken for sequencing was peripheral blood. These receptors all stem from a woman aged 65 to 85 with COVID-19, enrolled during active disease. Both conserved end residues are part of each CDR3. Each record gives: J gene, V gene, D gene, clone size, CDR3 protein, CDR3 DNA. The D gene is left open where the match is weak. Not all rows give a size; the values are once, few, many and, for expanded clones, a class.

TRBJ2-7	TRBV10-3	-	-	CAISDGRGSSYEQYF	TGTGCCATCAGTGATGGCAGGGGAAGCTCCTACGAGCAGTACTTC
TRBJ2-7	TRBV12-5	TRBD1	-	CASGLGTGEVNF	TGTGCTAGTGGTTTGGGGACAGGGGAGGTTAACTTC
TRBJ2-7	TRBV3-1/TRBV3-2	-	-	CASSQDSGGVTYEQYF	TGTGCCAGCAGCCAAGATTCGGGCGGGGTAACCTACGAGCAGTACTTC
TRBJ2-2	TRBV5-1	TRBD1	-	CAGGTGTPGELFF	TGCGCCGGGGGGACAGGGACCCCCGGGGAGCTGTTTTTT
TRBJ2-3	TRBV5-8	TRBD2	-	CASSFRREQIITQYF	TGTGCCAGCAGCTTTAGGCGGGAGCAGATTATTACGCAGTATTTT
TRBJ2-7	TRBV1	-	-	CTSSQIRPGQAPYEQYF	TGCACCAGCAGCCAGATTCGGCCGGGACAGGCACCCTACGAGCAGTACTTC
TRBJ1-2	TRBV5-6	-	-	CASSLGPGLYGYTF	TGTGCCAGCAGCTTGGGTCCAGGGTTGTATGGCTACACCTTC
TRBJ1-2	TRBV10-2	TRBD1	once	CASSDPGTGNYGYTF	TGCGCCAGCAGTGACCCAGGGACAGGGAACTATGGCTACACCTTC
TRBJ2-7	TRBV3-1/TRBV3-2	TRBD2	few	CASSQSGGGPYEQYF	TGTGCCAGCAGCCAATCTGGGGGGGGTCCCTACGAGCAGTACTTC
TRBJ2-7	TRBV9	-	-	CASSVDPSDTYEQYF	TGTGCCAGCAGCGTAGATCCTAGCGACACCTACGAGCAGTACTTC
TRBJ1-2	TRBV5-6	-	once	CASSLSQEVKEVGRSGYTF	TGTGCCAGCAGCCTATCTCAGGAGGTAAAGGAGGTGGGTCGGTCGGGCTACACCTTC
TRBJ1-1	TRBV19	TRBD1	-	CASSYDRATEAFF	TGTGCCAGTAGTTATGACAGGGCCACTGAAGCTTTCTTT
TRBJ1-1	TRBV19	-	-	CASISRAANTEAFF	TGTGCCAGTATCAGCAGGGCAGCGAACACTGAAGCTTTCTTT
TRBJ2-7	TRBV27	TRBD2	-	CASSSQTEKLSGSNYEQYF	TGTGCCAGCAGTTCGCAGACAGAAAAACTTAGCGGGAGCAACTACGAGCAGTACTTC
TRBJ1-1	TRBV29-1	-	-	CSVEGRGRGKNTEAFF	TGCAGCGTTGAAGGGAGGGGGAGGGGCAAGAACACTGAAGCTTTCTTT